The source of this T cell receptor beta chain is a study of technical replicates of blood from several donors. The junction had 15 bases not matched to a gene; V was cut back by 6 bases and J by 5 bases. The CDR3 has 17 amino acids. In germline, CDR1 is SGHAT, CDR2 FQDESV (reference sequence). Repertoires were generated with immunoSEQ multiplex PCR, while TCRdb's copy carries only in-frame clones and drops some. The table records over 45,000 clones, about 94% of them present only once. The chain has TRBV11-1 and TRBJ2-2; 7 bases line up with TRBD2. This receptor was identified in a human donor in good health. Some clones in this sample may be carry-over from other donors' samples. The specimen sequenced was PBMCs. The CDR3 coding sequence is TGTGCCAGCAGGTTCACCCCCGGCGGGAGCAGGACCGGGGAGCTGTTTTTT. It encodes CASRFTPGGSRTGELFF.